Detailed here is one T cell receptor (beta chain). The antigen remains undetermined. The use of a sample-barcoded 5' primer and a J-beta primer mix characterized a second PCR of about 7 to 12 cycles. Every individual sample yielded 2.5 million or more paired-end reads (each containing CDR3). Each CDR3 protein gets one entry after TCRdb re-called the 5' RACE reads with MiXCR. The table includes 1.5 million to 2 million distinct CDR3 sequences, about 30% detected once. The data belong to a study of blood T cells in healthy people across ages. Study-wide results and limits: Possibly, changes in expanded clonotypes were confounded because donor CMV status was unknown.

The CDR3 runs to 14 residues. V was cut by 1 base and J by 6 bases, with 10 bases left in between. Germline V gene lookup returns CDR1 SEHNR and CDR2 FQNEAQ (reference sequence). V is TRBV7-9 and J is TRBJ2-4; no definite D call. The clonotype comes from a woman aged 25 to 45 in good health. The sequencing sample was made of blood. This CDR3 is CASSLVGNRNIQYF. CDR3 DNA sequence: TGTGCCAGCAGCTTAGTAGGAAACCGAAACATTCAGTACTTC.